These 25 T cell receptor beta chains came from one sample sequenced in a study of T cell responses to AZD1222 COVID-19 vaccine. The protocol was immunoSEQ multiplex PCR, while the TCRdb copy is restricted to in-frame clones and leaves out a portion. The top ten clones hold roughly 1.2% of a sample with some 150,000 clones, around 94% of them seen once. Here the sequenced sample was peripheral blood, taken on day 0 of AZD1222 vaccination. The origin of the receptors is an adult in good health.

The genes are TRBV6-5 and TRBJ1-1, with a weak D call TRBD1 (6 bases). V was clipped by 8 bases and J by 0 bases, with 10 bases between them. CDR3 length: 13 residues. Germline V gives CDR1 MNHEY, CDR2 SVGAGI. CDR3 DNA sequence: TGTGCCAGCCACAGGGATATGAACACTGAAGCTTTCTTT. Protein product: CASHRDMNTEAFF.

The J gene is TRBJ2-4, the V gene TRBV4-2; TRBD2 matches 10 bases. This CDR3 comprises 17 residues. Looked up from germline, CDR1 is LGHNA and CDR2 is YNFKEQ. V shed 2 bases, J shed 5 bases, and the junction held 9 bases outside the gene matches. CDR3 amino acids: CASSQSSSGSPQNIQYF. DNA of the CDR3: TGTGCCAGCAGCCAATCCTCTAGCGGGAGTCCCCAAAACATTCAGTACTTC.

The chain combines TRBV4-2 with TRBJ2-7, with D hard to call. This CDR3 is 14 amino acids long. CDR1 is LGHNA, CDR2 YNFKEQ, per germline. Trimming pared 0 bases from V and 3 bases from J, leaving 9 bases between. CDR3 protein: CASSQDSGSYEQYV. CDR3 DNA: TGTGCCAGCAGCCAAGATTCGGGCAGCTACGAGCAGTACGTC.

The chain recombines TRBV4-1 with TRBJ2-5; TRBD2 matches 8 bases. CDR1 MGHRA and CDR2 YSYEKL come from the germline V gene. This CDR3 has 16 amino acids. V dropped 4 bases and J dropped 2; count of bases not matched to a gene: 9. The CDR3 region is CASSPSQRGIQETQYF. The DNA of the CDR3 is TGCGCCAGCAGCCCCTCTCAGCGGGGGATACAAGAGACCCAGTACTTC.

This chain joins TRBV6-2 or TRBV6-3 and TRBJ2-7; TRBD1 is a possible D gene (6 bases). V lost 0 bases and J 2 bases, leaving 11 bases between the germline ends. CDR1 is MNHEY and CDR2 is SVGEGT in the germline V gene. The CDR3 consists of 15 residues. CDR3 in amino acids: CASSYSRDNTYEQYV. CDR3 sequence (DNA): TGTGCCAGCAGTTACTCCAGGGACAACACCTACGAGCAGTACGTC.

This chain links TRBV30 with TRBJ1-2; 7 bases agree with TRBD1. The V gene end was trimmed by 7 bases and the J gene end by 0 bases; junction bases not matched to a gene: 14. The CDR3 consists of 16 residues. Germline V CDR1 and CDR2: GTSNPN, SVGIG (reference sequence). Here the CDR3 reads CASWWGQGEPNYGYTF. The CDR3 DNA sequence: TGTGCCTCCTGGTGGGGCCAGGGGGAGCCTAACTATGGCTACACCTTC.

The chain links TRBV7-2 to TRBJ2-6; D might be TRBD2 (5 bases). CDR1 is SGHTA, CDR2 FQGNSA, per germline. The CDR3 covers 15 residues. The V end was cut by 1 base, the J end by 2 bases, with 6 bases between. The CDR3: CASSLGGTGANVLTF. CDR3 sequence (DNA): TGTGCCAGCAGCTTAGGAGGGACTGGGGCCAACGTCCTGACTTTC. The full variable domain, completed using reference TRBV7-2 and TRBJ2-6, is GAGVSQSPSNKVTEKGKDVELRCDPISGHTALYWYRQSLGQGLEFLIYFQGNSAPDKSGLPSDRFSAERTGGSVSTLTIQRTQQEDSAVYLCASSLGGTGANVLTFGAGSRLTVL.

This rearrangement joins TRBV3-1 (or the pseudogene TRBV3-2) to TRBJ2-2; the D is unclear. Germline CDR1 is LGHDT and CDR2 is YNNKEL (reference sequence). The CDR3 length is 14 residues. V was clipped by 4 bases and J by 1 base, with 7 bases between them. The CDR3 sequence: CASSLGGNTGELFF. In nucleotides, the CDR3 is TGTGCCAGCAGCCTAGGCGGGAACACCGGGGAGCTGTTTTTT.

This clone was counted only a few times. The V and J genes are TRBV5-1 and TRBJ1-2; TRBD1 is a possible D gene (6 bases). The CDR3 consists of 14 residues. V gave up 0 bases and J gave up 2 bases, with 8 bases separating them. Germline CDR1 is SGHRS and CDR2 is YFSETQ. The DNA for the CDR3 is TGCGCCAGCAGCTTGGGACAGGCCAACTATGGCTACACCTTC. Its protein is CASSLGQANYGYTF.

The rearrangement links TRBV27 to TRBJ1-1; D perhaps matches TRBD1 (5 bases). Germline V gene data show CDR1 as MNHEY and CDR2 as SMNVEV (reference sequence). The CDR3 has 12 residues. Deletions cut 3 bases from V and 7 bases from J, with 9 bases between. DNA of the CDR3: TGTGCCAGCAGTTTCATCGGACATGAAGCTTTCTTT. This gives the protein CASSFIGHEAFF.

This clone was recorded once. V is TRBV2 and J is TRBJ2-7; D is perhaps TRBD2 (5 bases). Per the germline V gene, CDR1 is SNHLY and CDR2 is FYNNEI. Trimming took off 1 base at V and 2 bases at J, with 6 bases between the two ends. The CDR3 contains 13 residues. The CDR3 DNA is TGTGCCAGCAGTGAAGACGGGGCCTACGAGCAGTACGTC. Its translation is CASSEDGAYEQYV.

This chain links TRBV2 with TRBJ1-5; D ambiguous. Germline V CDR1 and CDR2: SNHLY, FYNNEI. Trimming cost V 10 bases and J 3 bases, with 13 bases left between them. The CDR3 is 13 residues long. The DNA for the CDR3 is TGTGCCACCCGCTCCCAGTTCAATCAGCCCCAGCATTTT. Translating gives CATRSQFNQPQHF. Filled out from reference TRBV2 and TRBJ1-5, the complete variable domain reads EPEVTQTPSHQVTQMGQEVILRCVPISNHLYFYWYRQILGQKVEFLVSFYNNEISEKSEIFDDQFSVERPDGSNFTLKIRSTKLEDSAMYFCATRSQFNQPQHFGDGTRLSIL.

The J gene is TRBJ2-7, the V gene TRBV19; unclear D gene. The germline V gene encodes CDR1 LNHDA and CDR2 SQIVND (reference sequence). The CDR3 has 12 residues. V lost 8 bases and J lost 8, with 16 bases in between. CDR3 nucleotide sequence: TGTGCCAGTCAACGCGGTGATGGGAAGCAGTACGTC. Protein: CASQRGDGKQYV.

The chain couples TRBV6-4 to TRBJ2-2; possibly TRBD1 for D (5 bases). The CDR3 covers 16 residues. V dropped 4 bases and J dropped 1 base, with 13 bases sitting between them. Germline V gene sequence: CDR1 MRHNA, CDR2 SNTAGT. The CDR3 reads CASSVVVTENTGELFF. CDR3 in DNA: TGTGCCAGCAGTGTTGTTGTGACAGAGAACACCGGGGAGCTGTTTTTT.

The chain combines TRBV20-1 with TRBJ1-2; D not certain. The germline gives CDR1 DFQATT, CDR2 SNEGSKA (reference sequence). The CDR3 totals 11 residues. The CDR3 DNA follows: TGCATTACACGCCACGTATATGGCTACACCTTC. Its protein is CITRHVYGYTF.

The rearrangement joins TRBV11-2 to TRBJ2-4; no reliable D call. The length of the CDR3 is 14 residues. The V gene lost 5 bases and the J gene lost 7 bases, with 15 bases spanning the gap. CDR1 and CDR2 (germline): SGHAT, FQNNGV. The CDR3 sequence is CASSPPYLANIQYF. Written as DNA, the CDR3 is TGTGCCAGCAGCCCCCCCTACCTCGCCAACATTCAGTACTTC.

The chain has TRBV3-1 (or the pseudogene TRBV3-2) and TRBJ1-6; no firm D call. Trimming shortened V by 2 bases and J by 14 bases, and 16 bases separated the two germline ends. CDR3 length: 14 amino acids. Germline-derived CDR1 and CDR2 are LGHDT and YNNKEL (reference sequence). The CDR3 region has the DNA TGTGCCAGCAGCCAAACGGCGGTCCTTGTTTCCCTCCACTTT. Translating gives CASSQTAVLVSLHF.

V and J are TRBV19 and TRBJ1-5; TRBD1 matches at 7 bases. Germline loops: CDR1 LNHDA, CDR2 SQIVND (reference sequence). This CDR3 spans 15 amino acids. Trimming at V came to 4 bases and at J to 5 bases, leaving 8 bases not matched to a gene. The CDR3 nucleotides are TGTGCCAGTAGTAGGACAGGAGCGGGGGATCAGCCCCAGCATTTT. Translating gives CASSRTGAGDQPQHF.

The chain carries TRBV3-1 (or the pseudogene TRBV3-2) and TRBJ1-1; D gene uncertain. With 7 bases removed from V and 3 bases from J, the gap between germline ends came to 9 bases. This CDR3 is 12 amino acids long. Germline CDR1 reads LGHDT; CDR2 reads YNNKEL (reference sequence). The DNA for the CDR3 is TGTGCCAGCAACCGTGGCGACACTGAAGCTTTCTTT. Its translation: CASNRGDTEAFF.

The V call is TRBV5-1, the J call TRBJ2-7, with TRBD2 matching 8 bases. CDR3 size: 14 residues. Germline V CDR1 and CDR2: SGHRS, YFSETQ. The V segment lost 0 bases and the J segment 1 base; nucleotides outside the gene matches: 0. This CDR3 reads CASSLAGGSYEQYV. CDR3 bases: TGCGCCAGCAGCTTGGCGGGAGGGTCCTACGAGCAGTACGTC.

CDR3 region: CASSSTDRLGLNNEQFF. The CDR3 region has the DNA TGTGCCAGCAGTTCTACTGACAGGCTGGGTCTAAACAATGAGCAGTTCTTC. V usage is TRBV6-2 or TRBV6-3 and J usage is TRBJ2-1, with D perhaps matching TRBD1 (6 bases). Per the germline V gene, CDR1 is MNHEY and CDR2 is SVGEGT. V was pared by 4 bases and J by 5 bases, with 21 bases between. There are 17 residues in the CDR3.

This chain links TRBV27 with TRBJ2-7; no clear D gene. The CDR3 spans 13 residues. V lost 3 bases to trimming and J lost 3 bases, with 9 bases between them. CDR1 is MNHEY, CDR2 SMNVEV, per germline (reference sequence). CDR3 amino acids: CASSFRHGYEQYV. CDR3 DNA sequence: TGTGCCAGCAGTTTCCGACACGGCTACGAGCAGTACGTC.

The V gene is TRBV28, the J gene TRBJ1-2; the D gene is possibly TRBD1 (5 bases). The V gene lost 7 bases and the J gene lost 4 bases, with 7 bases spanning the gap. There are 11 residues in the CDR3. Germline CDR1 is MDHEN and CDR2 is SYDVKM. The CDR3 region has the DNA TGTGCCAGCACCCAGGGCTATGGCTACACCTTC. Its translation: CASTQGYGYTF.

The rearrangement uses TRBV13 and TRBJ2-3, with D tentatively TRBD2 (5 bases). This CDR3 is built from 13 residues. V was shortened by 5 bases and J by 5 bases, with 11 bases between the two germline ends. CDR1 is PRHDT and CDR2 is FYEKMQ in the germline V gene (reference sequence). This chain's CDR3 is CASSRSSRDTQYF. CDR3 nucleotide sequence: TGTGCCAGCAGCCGATCTAGCCGAGATACGCAGTATTTT.

The V and J genes are TRBV29-1 and TRBJ2-3; no clear D gene. Germline loops: CDR1 SQVTM, CDR2 ANQGSEA. Trimming removed 6 bases at V and 4 bases at J, with 14 bases between. The CDR3 totals 13 residues. In DNA, the CDR3 is TGCAGCGTCCTTCTCGTTGGGGCAGATACGCAGTATTTT. Its translation: CSVLLVGADTQYF.